These 18 T cell receptor beta chains originate from one sample sequenced in a study of technical replicates of blood from several donors. Here immunoSEQ multiplex PCR was the method, and the copy in TCRdb shows in-frame clones only, minus some. The repertoire consists of 95,000 or so clones, with approximately 95% occurring once and the leading ten covering almost 0.35%. The specimen sequenced was T cells isolated from PBMCs. The source of these receptors is a human donor in good health.

J is TRBJ2-5 and V is TRBV2; TRBD1 agrees at 10 bases. With V trimmed by 6 bases and J by 5 bases, 12 bases remained unmatched. The CDR3 spans 16 residues. Germline values: CDR1 SNHLY, CDR2 FYNNEI. This CDR3 is CASSAWDRGLTETQYF. The CDR3 DNA reads as TGTGCCAGCAGCGCTTGGGACAGGGGATTGACGGAGACCCAGTACTTC.

The V gene is TRBV7-8, the J gene TRBJ2-7, with 7 bases fitting TRBD1. This CDR3 is 13 amino acids long. From germline, CDR1 is SGHVS and CDR2 FQNEAQ. The ends lost 9 bases at V and 4 bases at J; junction bases unmatched: 9. CDR3 bases: TGTGCCAGTGGGGACAGATACCTATACGAGCAGTACTTC. It specifies CASGDRYLYEQYF.

J is TRBJ2-1 and V is TRBV7-3; TRBD2 is a possible D gene (5 bases). The germline gives CDR1 SGHTA, CDR2 FQGTGA. This CDR3 has 15 amino acids. Trimming removed 5 bases from V and 1 base from J, with 12 bases in between. The CDR3: CASSHRGGSYNEQFF. The CDR3 coding sequence is TGTGCCAGCAGCCACCGCGGAGGATCCTACAATGAGCAGTTCTTC.

This clone was recorded only once. The chain recombines TRBV25-1 with TRBJ2-1, with 10 nucleotides matching TRBD2. This CDR3 spans 15 amino acids. In germline, CDR1 is MGHDK, CDR2 SYGVNS. The junction had 5 bases not matched to a gene; V was cut back by 3 bases and J by 6 bases. The DNA of the CDR3 is TGTGCCAGCAGTGAGACAGTAGCGGGAGGCAATGAGCAGTTCTTC. It codes for CASSETVAGGNEQFF.

The chain couples TRBV19 to TRBJ1-1, with 10 bases lining up with TRBD1. Germline trimming cut 2 bases from V and 6 bases from J; bases unmatched to any gene: 6. Per germline, CDR1 LNHDA and CDR2 SQIVND (reference sequence). This CDR3 has 15 amino acids. The CDR3 reads CASSIRQGAGAEAFF. CDR3 coding DNA: TGTGCCAGTAGTATAAGACAGGGGGCTGGGGCTGAAGCTTTCTTT.

This clone was seen a handful of times. The CDR3 sequence: CASSLLAGGNEQFF. Written as DNA, the CDR3 is TGCGCCAGCAGTTTACTAGCGGGAGGAAATGAGCAGTTCTTC. The genes are TRBV5-1 and TRBJ2-1, with 12 positions matching TRBD2. Germline CDR1 SGHRS, CDR2 YFSETQ. The ends lost 5 bases at V and 7 bases at J; junction bases unmatched: 4. The length of the CDR3 is 14 residues.

V is TRBV6-5 and J is TRBJ2-1; 8 nucleotides match TRBD1. The V and J ends lost 4 bases and 14 bases, in that order; junction bases with no gene match: 4. The CDR3 is 11 amino acids. CDR1 and CDR2 (germline): MNHEY, SVGAGI. This chain's CDR3 is CASSSDRDEFF. In DNA, the CDR3 is TGTGCCAGCAGTTCGGACAGGGACGAGTTCTTC.

The chain combines TRBV2 with TRBJ2-2; no reliable D call. Germline V lookup: CDR1 SNHLY, CDR2 FYNNEI. V lost 7 bases, J lost 1 base, and 13 bases lay in between. This CDR3 comprises 15 residues. For the CDR3, the DNA is TGTGCCAGCATAGTAGCCACACGGAACACCGGGGAGCTGTTTTTT. Amino acids: CASIVATRNTGELFF. The full variable domain, in which reference TRBV2 and TRBJ2-2 provide the parts outside the CDR3, is EPEVTQTPSHQVTQMGQEVILRCVPISNHLYFYWYRQILGQKVEFLVSFYNNEISEKSEIFDDQFSVERPDGSNFTLKIRSTKLEDSAMYFCASIVATRNTGELFFGEGSRLTVL.

This sequence joins TRBV19 and TRBJ2-5; TRBD1 matches 10 bases. Trimming removed 3 bases from V and 5 bases from J; junction bases left unmatched: 6. Germline assignment: CDR1 LNHDA and CDR2 SQIVND (reference sequence). The CDR3 loop spans 15 amino acids. This CDR3 is CASSMLGQGGETQYF. CDR3 sequence (DNA): TGTGCCAGTAGTATGCTCGGACAGGGGGGTGAGACCCAGTACTTC.

V usage is TRBV6-5 and J usage is TRBJ1-1; TRBD1 aligns across 7 bases. V lost 8 bases to trimming and J lost 0 bases; unmatched junction nucleotides: 3. Germline CDR1 MNHEY, CDR2 SVGAGI. This CDR3 is 13 amino acids long. The CDR3 loop reads CASFRGMNTEAFF. The CDR3 nucleotides read TGTGCCAGCTTCAGGGGGATGAACACTGAAGCTTTCTTT.

The chain carries TRBV7-3 and TRBJ2-2, with D possibly being TRBD2 (6 bases). The germline V and J ends were trimmed by 0 bases and 0 bases, with 14 bases remaining between them. The germline gives CDR1 SGHTA, CDR2 FQGTGA. CDR3 size: 18 residues. The CDR3 sequence: CASSLTSPSETNTGELFF. CDR3 coding DNA: TGTGCCAGCAGCTTAACGTCCCCTAGCGAGACGAACACCGGGGAGCTGTTTTTT.

This chain links TRBV19 with TRBJ1-2; D unclear. The V gene lost 10 bases and the J gene lost 4 bases, with 7 bases spanning the gap. CDR3 length equals 10 residues. Germline V gene lookup returns CDR1 LNHDA and CDR2 SQIVND (reference sequence). CDR3: CATRFYGYTF. The CDR3 nucleotides read TGTGCCACCAGGTTCTATGGCTACACCTTC. Looking up the rest from reference TRBV19 and TRBJ1-2 gives the full variable domain: DGGITQSPKYLFRKEGQNVTLSCEQNLNHDAMYWYRQDPGQGLRLIYYSQIVNDFQKGDIAEGYSVSREKKESFPLTVTSAQKNPTAFYLCATRFYGYTFGSGTRLTVV.

The chain is built from TRBV5-6 and TRBJ1-4; no firm D call. The CDR3 length is 14 residues. V gave up 0 bases and J gave up 4 bases, with 7 bases separating them. From germline, CDR1 is SGHDT and CDR2 YYEEEE. CDR3 in amino acids: CASSLDGRNEKLFF. As DNA, the CDR3 is TGTGCCAGCAGCTTGGACGGTCGTAATGAAAAACTGTTTTTT.

This clone was counted a single time. The chain employs TRBV28 and TRBJ1-5, with unresolved D. Germline-derived CDR1 and CDR2 are MDHEN and SYDVKM. V lost 7 bases to trimming and J lost 7 bases, with 8 bases between them. This CDR3 is 11 amino acids long. CDR3 sequence (DNA): TGTGCCAGCAATGGAGACCAGCCCCAGCATTTT. The encoded protein is CASNGDQPQHF.

The gene calls are TRBV19 and TRBJ1-1; D possibly corresponds to TRBD1 (5 bases). The V end was cut by 0 bases, the J end by 2 bases, with 10 bases between. Germline lookup yields CDR1 LNHDA and CDR2 SQIVND (reference sequence). The CDR3 extends over 15 amino acids. CDR3 residues: CASSIEAGVNTEAFF. The DNA of the CDR3 is TGTGCCAGTAGTATAGAAGCGGGGGTCAACACTGAAGCTTTCTTT. Variable domain in full (rest from reference TRBV19 and TRBJ1-1): DGGITQSPKYLFRKEGQNVTLSCEQNLNHDAMYWYRQDPGQGLRLIYYSQIVNDFQKGDIAEGYSVSREKKESFPLTVTSAQKNPTAFYLCASSIEAGVNTEAFFGQGTRLTVV.

V and J are TRBV4-2 and TRBJ2-3, with D possibly TRBD2 on 6 matching bases. Germline V gene lookup returns CDR1 LGHNA and CDR2 YNFKEQ. The CDR3 has 16 residues. Trimming stripped 1 base from V and 0 bases from J, with 11 bases between. The CDR3 region is CASSQAASDSTDTQYF. The CDR3 DNA reads TGTGCCAGCAGCCAAGCAGCTAGCGATAGCACAGATACGCAGTATTTT.

The V call is TRBV29-1, the J call TRBJ2-3; D perhaps matches TRBD1 (6 bases). There are 15 residues in the CDR3. Germline assignment: CDR1 SQVTM and CDR2 ANQGSEA. V gave up 5 bases and J gave up 0 bases, with 15 bases separating them. CDR3 sequence: CSVLGHQMSTDTQYF. The CDR3 region has the DNA TGCAGCGTTTTGGGACACCAAATGAGCACAGATACGCAGTATTTT.

The V and J genes are TRBV5-4 and TRBJ2-5; 11 bases match TRBD2. The CDR3 runs 14 residues. The germline V gene encodes CDR1 SGHNT and CDR2 YYREEE (reference sequence). V trimming: 5 bases; J trimming: 4 bases; junction bases outside the gene matches: 4. The CDR3 DNA reads TGTGCCAGCAGTCCAGGACTAGCGGGAGAGACCCAGTACTTC. The encoded protein is CASSPGLAGETQYF. Looking up the rest from reference TRBV5-4 and TRBJ2-5 gives the full variable domain: ETGVTQSPTHLIKTRGQQVTLRCSSQSGHNTVSWYQQALGQGPQFIFQYYREEENGRGNFPPRFSGLQFPNYSSELNVNALELDDSALYLCASSPGLAGETQYFGPGTRLLVL.